Each of the 29 T cell receptor beta chains below was sequenced from the same sample in a study of T cells after yellow fever vaccination. TCRdb processed the 5' RACE reads anew with MiXCR; each CDR3 protein has one entry. The sample carries some 300,000 distinct CDR3 sequences, roughly 8.3% recorded once. The sample in question was PBMCs, obtained 35 to 50 days after the first yellow fever vaccination. The source is a man between 18 and 29 years old who received the YFV17D yellow fever vaccine.

The chain links TRBV4-2 to TRBJ1-3, with D perhaps TRBD1 (6 bases). CDR1 and CDR2 from the germline V gene are LGHNA and YNFKEQ. This CDR3 region has 13 residues. The V gene lost 8 bases and the J gene lost 4 bases, with 12 bases spanning the gap. CDR3 DNA sequence: TGTGCCAGCTCCCGGGGGCTCGGAAACACCATATATTTT. Translation: CASSRGLGNTIYF.

V is TRBV29-1 and J is TRBJ2-1; 10 bases fit TRBD1. Germline values: CDR1 SQVTM, CDR2 ANQGSEA. The V gene end was trimmed by 0 bases and the J gene end by 4 bases; junction bases not matched to a gene: 15. CDR3 length: 19 amino acids. CDR3 residues: CSVEDRRTGGDHGYNEQFF. The CDR3 nucleotides read TGCAGCGTTGAAGATCGGAGGACAGGGGGGGATCACGGGTACAATGAGCAGTTCTTC.

This clonotype has just a few counts. This chain links TRBV7-6 with TRBJ2-7, with 7 bases aligning to TRBD1. Trimming at V came to 4 bases and at J to 1 base, leaving 4 bases not matched to a gene. Germline loops: CDR1 SGHVS, CDR2 FNYEAQ. The CDR3 has 14 residues. The CDR3 nucleotides read TGTGCCAGCAGCTCTGAGGACAGGTCCTACGAGCAGTACTTC. Translating gives CASSSEDRSYEQYF.

The chain couples TRBV6-2 or TRBV6-3 to TRBJ2-5, with no clear D. V lost 8 bases and J 0 bases, leaving 13 bases between the germline ends. The CDR3 sequence is 14 residues long. CDR1 is MNHEY and CDR2 is SVGEGT in the germline V gene. The CDR3 loop is CASGETTYQETQYF. The CDR3 coding sequence is TGTGCCAGCGGAGAAACAACTTACCAAGAGACCCAGTACTTC.

This clonotype came up a few times. This chain uses TRBV9 with TRBJ2-5; D possibly corresponds to TRBD1 (5 bases). With 7 bases removed from V and 5 bases from J, the gap between germline ends came to 15 bases. From germline, CDR1 is SGDLS and CDR2 YYNGEE. The CDR3 runs 13 residues. The CDR3 loop is CASPRAGWETQYF. The CDR3 nucleotides read TGTGCCAGCCCCAGGGCCGGTTGGGAGACCCAGTACTTC.

The chain couples TRBV5-4 to TRBJ2-2; TRBD1 matches 10 bases. V trimming: 4 bases; J trimming: 4 bases; junction bases outside the gene matches: 4. This CDR3 comprises 15 residues. CDR1 and CDR2 from the germline V gene are SGHNT and YYREEE (reference sequence). The CDR3 spells CASSPDRGSTGELFF. The CDR3 DNA reads as TGTGCCAGCAGCCCGGACAGGGGGAGCACCGGGGAGCTGTTTTTT.

In this sample, this clonotype turned up many times. At one end, the junction sequence differs from germline, possibly due to a read error. This chain uses TRBV4-2 with TRBJ1-6; the D is unclear. This CDR3 contains 13 residues. Germline assignment: CDR1 LGHNA and CDR2 YNFKEQ. This CDR3 reads CASSQASGLVVGF. The DNA of the CDR3 is TGTGCCAGCAGCCAAGCATCGGGCCTCGTCGTCGGATTT.

This clonotype was seen a few times. The chain carries TRBV5-5 and TRBJ2-1, with 7 bases lining up with TRBD2. The V gene's germline CDR1 is SGHKS and CDR2 YYEKEE (reference sequence). J gave up 6 bases and V 0 bases, and 3 bases lay outside the gene matches. The CDR3 runs 14 residues. Here the CDR3 reads CASSLGLAPNEQFF. CDR3 sequence (DNA): TGTGCCAGCAGCTTGGGACTAGCTCCCAATGAGCAGTTCTTC.

V usage is TRBV20-1 and J usage is TRBJ2-1; 10 nucleotides line up with TRBD2. The germline CDR1 and CDR2 sequences are DFQATT and SNEGSKA (reference sequence). The trim removed 6 bases at V and 3 bases at J, leaving 5 bases unmatched. This CDR3 has 14 amino acids. Here the CDR3 reads CSAPLAGNYNEQFF. The CDR3 bases are TGCAGTGCCCCACTAGCGGGGAACTACAATGAGCAGTTCTTC.

The J gene is TRBJ2-1, the V gene TRBV5-4; D is perhaps TRBD1 (5 bases). There are 13 residues in the CDR3. Germline V lookup: CDR1 SGHNT, CDR2 YYREEE (reference sequence). Between the trimmed V and J ends, which lost 0 bases and 10 bases, there was a span of 11 bases. CDR3 nucleotide sequence: TGTGCCAGCAGCTTGGGTACAGGACGGGAGCAGTTCTTC. It translates to CASSLGTGREQFF.

The chain recombines TRBV10-3 with TRBJ2-5; TRBD2 might be the D (7 bases). The germline CDR1 and CDR2 sequences are ENHRY and SYGVKD. V lost 8 bases, J lost 5 bases, and 15 bases lay in between. The CDR3 totals 13 residues. The CDR3: CAIGSGGQETQYF. In nucleotides, the CDR3 is TGTGCCATCGGCTCGGGGGGCCAGGAGACCCAGTACTTC.

This clonotype occurred a few times. V usage is TRBV12-5 and J usage is TRBJ2-1; D unclear. The V end lost 5 bases, the J end lost 5 bases, and 16 bases lay between the germline ends. CDR3 length: 15 residues. Germline V gene sequence: CDR1 LGHNT, CDR2 FRNRAP. The CDR3 here is CASGLTPGPNNEQFF. Here the CDR3 DNA reads TGTGCTAGTGGTCTCACCCCGGGTCCTAACAATGAGCAGTTCTTC.

V gene TRBV20-1 combines with J gene TRBJ1-1; no definite D call. The CDR3 totals 12 residues. CDR1 is DFQATT and CDR2 is SNEGSKA in the germline V gene (reference sequence). Trimming took off 6 bases at V and 7 bases at J, with 15 bases between the two ends. CDR3 in amino acids: CSAPLSGGEAFF. In nucleotides, the CDR3 is TGCAGTGCCCCGCTTTCGGGCGGTGAAGCTTTCTTT.

Only a few counts were recorded for this clonotype. The chain is built from TRBV11-2 and TRBJ2-1; 8 nucleotides agree with TRBD2. Per the germline V gene, CDR1 is SGHAT and CDR2 is FQNNGV. The CDR3 has 15 residues. Trimming took 5 bases from V and 5 from J; bases not matched to a gene: 8. CDR3 DNA: TGTGCCAGCAGCCATATAGCGGGGCGGAACAATGAGCAGTTCTTC. Translation gives CASSHIAGRNNEQFF.

This chain uses TRBV7-9 with TRBJ1-5; D is undetermined. Germline CDR1 SEHNR, CDR2 FQNEAQ (reference sequence). The V end lost 2 bases, the J end lost 0 bases, and 11 bases lay between the germline ends. This CDR3 spans 16 amino acids. The CDR3 DNA reads TGTGCCAGCAGCTTAAGCGGGTTCCATAGCAATCAGCCCCAGCATTTT. It encodes CASSLSGFHSNQPQHF.

This clonotype was picked up a small number of times. This chain links TRBV6-1 with TRBJ1-1; tentatively, D is TRBD1 (5 bases). The CDR3 contains 13 residues. CDR1 and CDR2 from the germline V gene are MNHNS and SASEGT. V was shortened by 6 bases and J by 4 bases, with 12 bases between the two germline ends. CDR3 in DNA: TGTGCCAGCAGGCCTACAGGTAGCACTGAAGCTTTCTTT. Translating gives CASRPTGSTEAFF.

A few counts support this clonotype. The chain employs TRBV11-2 and TRBJ2-3, with D unresolved. This CDR3 is 15 amino acids long. The V end lost 5 bases, the J end lost 9 bases, and 21 bases lay between the germline ends. Looked up from germline, CDR1 is SGHAT and CDR2 is FQNNGV. This chain's CDR3 is CASSPYSTMGWTQYF. The DNA of the CDR3 is TGTGCCAGCAGCCCATACTCGACAATGGGGTGGACGCAGTATTTT. Based on the CDR3 plus reference TRBV11-2 and TRBJ2-3, the full variable domain is EAGVAQSPRYKIIEKRQSVAFWCNPISGHATLYWYQQILGQGPKLLIQFQNNGVVDDSQLPKDRFSAERLKGVDSTLKIQPAKLEDSAVYLCASSPYSTMGWTQYFGPGTRLTVL.

This clonotype was observed many times. Sequence at one end of the junction differs from germline and may be a read error. The rearrangement links TRBV7-9 to TRBJ1-2; possibly TRBD1 for D (6 bases). Germline V gene lookup returns CDR1 SEHNR and CDR2 FQNEAQ (reference sequence). CDR3 length equals 12 residues. The CDR3 DNA follows: TGTGCCAGCAGTTTAGGGGGCTATGGCTACACCTTC. This sequence encodes CASSLGGYGYTF.

This clonotype has only a few counts. This chain joins TRBV7-2 and TRBJ2-2, with 9 positions matching TRBD1. V trimming: 6 bases; J trimming: 3 bases; junction bases outside the gene matches: 11. This CDR3 has 17 amino acids. CDR1 is SGHTA, CDR2 FQGNSA, per germline. The CDR3 coding sequence is TGTGCCAGCAGAACAACGGACAGGGGAATGCACACCGGGGAGCTGTTTTTT. Protein: CASRTTDRGMHTGELFF.

CDR3 in DNA: TGTGCCAGCAGCTTAGTTGGGGGGCCACTCAACAATGAGCAGTTCTTC. Translating it yields CASSLVGGPLNNEQFF. The V and J genes are TRBV7-9 and TRBJ2-1; D could derive from TRBD1 or TRBD2 (6 bases each). Trimming left V 1 base short and J 5 bases short, with 15 bases between. The CDR3 length is 16 residues. Per germline, CDR1 SEHNR and CDR2 FQNEAQ (reference sequence).

There are a few counts of this clonotype. J is TRBJ2-5 and V is TRBV15; D is possibly TRBD2 (7 bases). V gave up 5 bases and J gave up 2 bases, with 15 bases separating them. The germline gives CDR1 LNHNV, CDR2 YYDKDF (reference sequence). There are 15 residues in the CDR3. The CDR3: CATSPGGGGQETQYF. The DNA for the CDR3 is TGTGCCACCAGCCCGGGGGGCGGGGGTCAAGAGACCCAGTACTTC.

This clonotype was found many times. The chain carries TRBV7-2 and TRBJ2-7; 7 nucleotides line up with TRBD2. J was trimmed by 2 bases and V by 5 bases; bases with no gene match: 9. Germline V gene lookup returns CDR1 SGHTA and CDR2 FQGNSA. The CDR3 consists of 15 residues. CDR3 protein: CASSQPGAGTYEQYF. The CDR3 coding sequence is TGTGCCAGCAGCCAACCAGGAGCGGGGACCTACGAGCAGTACTTC.

This chain connects TRBV29-1 to TRBJ1-1; TRBD1 might be the D (5 bases). The ends were cut back, 7 bases at V and 3 bases at J, with 21 bases in the middle. The germline V gene encodes CDR1 SQVTM and CDR2 ANQGSEA. The CDR3 runs to 15 residues. As DNA, the CDR3 is TGCAGCGCCCACCCTCTACTTGGAGGGGACACTGAAGCTTTCTTT. Translated: CSAHPLLGGDTEAFF.

The chain joins TRBV29-1 to TRBJ1-4; no clear D gene. This CDR3 contains 11 residues. Germline CDR1 and CDR2: SQVTM and ANQGSEA. Trimming took off 3 bases at V and 10 bases at J, with 9 bases between the two ends. DNA of the CDR3: TGCAGCGTTGACGTTGATGGAAAACTGTTTTTT. Translated, it gives CSVDVDGKLFF.

This chain connects TRBV5-4 to TRBJ2-7; either TRBD1 or TRBD2 may supply D (6 bases each). Germline V gene sequence: CDR1 SGHNT, CDR2 YYREEE (reference sequence). The CDR3 totals 12 residues. V was clipped by 5 bases and J by 8 bases, with 14 bases between them. DNA for the CDR3: TGTGCCAGCAGTCCACAGGGCGGGAAGCAGTACTTC. Its translation: CASSPQGGKQYF.

The rearrangement joins TRBV20-1 to TRBJ2-3, with D perhaps being TRBD1 or TRBD2 (5 bases each). Germline CDR1 reads DFQATT; CDR2 reads SNEGSKA (reference sequence). V was shortened by 4 bases and J by 6 bases, with 29 bases between the two germline ends. The CDR3 extends over 18 amino acids. The CDR3 DNA reads TGCAGTGCTACGCCCCCCACCCGGGGCGGTTGGCTTGTTGATACGCAGTATTTT. Its translation is CSATPPTRGGWLVDTQYF.

V usage is TRBV6-5 and J usage is TRBJ1-2, with D perhaps TRBD1 (6 bases). The germline V and J ends were trimmed by 0 bases and 6 bases, with 17 bases remaining between them. CDR1 is MNHEY and CDR2 is SVGAGI in the germline V gene. The CDR3 totals 16 residues. The CDR3 loop is CASSYSVTGSFHGYTF. Here the CDR3 DNA reads TGTGCCAGCAGTTACTCGGTAACAGGGTCGTTTCATGGCTACACCTTC.

The chain is built from TRBV7-2 and TRBJ2-3; D assignment may be TRBD1 or TRBD2 (5 bases each). The CDR3 covers 14 residues. The germline V gene has CDR1 SGHTA and CDR2 FQGNSA. V was pared by 5 bases and J by 4 bases, with 13 bases between. In nucleotides, the CDR3 is TGTGCCAGCAGCCTAGAGGGGTTCTCAGATACGCAGTATTTT. Translated: CASSLEGFSDTQYF.

CDR3 amino acids: CAISAGLAGAITIFGELFF. The CDR3 bases are TGTGCCATCAGTGCCGGACTAGCGGGGGCTATCACCATATTCGGGGAGCTGTTTTTT. The rearrangement joins TRBV10-3 to TRBJ2-2, with TRBD2 matching 13 bases. There are 19 residues in the CDR3. Unmatched junction bases numbered 15, after V lost 4 bases and J lost 7 bases. The germline gives CDR1 ENHRY, CDR2 SYGVKD.